Described below is a single T cell receptor (beta chain) sequence and its context. No antigen is known for it. One entry per CDR3 protein results from TCRdb running MiXCR on the 5' RACE reads. Of about 200,000 distinct CDR3 sequences detected, around 9.5% appear once; the ten largest clones hold around 3.4%. The CDR3 totals 12 residues. Germline V gene data show CDR1 as LGHNA and CDR2 as YSLEER. V gave up 0 bases and J gave up 6 bases, with 6 bases separating them. The sample originates from a study of T-cell memory formation after mild COVID-19. Study-wide points: Pre-infection memory already had some responding clones, implying cross-reactive memory joined.

Source material: PBMCs or a T cell subset sorted from them (not recorded which). This chain uses TRBV4-3 with TRBJ2-7; D ambiguous. This TCR was recovered from a man younger than 30 who had mild COVID-19 (a few samples of this study predate the infection). Cell type and time point are not known. The CDR3 is CASSQDWSEQYF. For the CDR3, the DNA is TGCGCCAGCAGCCAAGATTGGTCCGAGCAGTACTTC.